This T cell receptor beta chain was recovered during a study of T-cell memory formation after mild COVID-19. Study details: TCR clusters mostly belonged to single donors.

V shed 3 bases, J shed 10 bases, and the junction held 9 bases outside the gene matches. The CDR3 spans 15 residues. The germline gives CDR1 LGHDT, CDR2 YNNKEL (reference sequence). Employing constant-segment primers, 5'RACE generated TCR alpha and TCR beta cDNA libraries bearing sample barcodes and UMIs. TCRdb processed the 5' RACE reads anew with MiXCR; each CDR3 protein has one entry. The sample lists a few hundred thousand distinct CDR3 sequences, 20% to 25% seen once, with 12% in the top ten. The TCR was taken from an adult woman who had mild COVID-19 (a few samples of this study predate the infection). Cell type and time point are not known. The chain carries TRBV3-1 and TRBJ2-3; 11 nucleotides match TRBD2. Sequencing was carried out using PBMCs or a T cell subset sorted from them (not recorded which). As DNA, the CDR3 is TGTGCCAGCAGCCATTTAGCGGGGGGGCCGGGTCCGCAGTATTTT. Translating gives CASSHLAGGPGPQYF.